A selection of T cell receptor beta chains follows, all from one sample in a study of identical twins. Each CDR3 protein is one row after TCRdb ran MiXCR on the 5' RACE reads. This sample has around 100,000 distinct CDR3 sequences, with about 6.1% found just once. Sequenced: memory T cells sorted from blood. The origin of the receptors is a woman aged 45-65 years in good health. The CDR3 runs from the conserved cysteine through the conserved F or W. The order of the fields is V gene, CDR3 protein.

V: TRBV5-1; CDR3: CASRQDNEQFF
V: TRBV5-1; CDR3: CASSTSLQETQYF
V: TRBV24-1; CDR3: CATSDATSGRGYEQFF
V: TRBV24-1; CDR3: CATTSSRTGEFF
V: TRBV2; CDR3: CASTAGTPHQPQHF
V: TRBV12-3/TRBV12-4; CDR3: CASSSRQGGEKLFF
V: TRBV7-8; CDR3: CASSPSEVAKNIQYF
V: TRBV5-6; CDR3: CASDVAGRMNTEAFF
V: TRBV7-2; CDR3: CASSLAEGVGTEAFF
V: TRBV12-3/TRBV12-4; CDR3: CASSFSGIPQHF
V: TRBV2; CDR3: CASLFPGLAISQETQYF
V: TRBV4-1; CDR3: CASSQRDSNTGELFF
V: TRBV10-3; CDR3: CAISESGQMNTEAFF
V: TRBV2; CDR3: CASSGTGDYEQYF
V: TRBV20-1; CDR3: CSAQTGETQYF
V: TRBV6-4; CDR3: CASSPGGTVETQYF
V: TRBV5-6; CDR3: CASSLMGVVTEAFF
V: TRBV4-2; CDR3: CASSQEQSGSYEQYF
V: TRBV5-1; CDR3: CASSPYRGLDMDEQFF
V: TRBV5-1; CDR3: CASSFYRGAGELFF
V: TRBV4-2; CDR3: CASSQDLSGNTEAFF
V: TRBV20-1; CDR3: CSARVQGLAGGPNTQYF
V: TRBV7-9; CDR3: CASSAKPGTDYNSPLHF
V: TRBV18; CDR3: CASSPHVLGGVEAFF
V: TRBV11-2; CDR3: CASSFGQPNSPLHF
V: TRBV5-1; CDR3: CASSLGEQGARNEQYF
V: TRBV5-4; CDR3: CASSSISWTRISGANVLTF